The rows below give T cell receptor beta chains drawn from one sample of a study of blood T cell repertoires in COVID-19. Assay used: immunoSEQ multiplex PCR; TCRdb lists only in-frame clones, some missing. The table lists about 210,000 clones, approximately 85% of them singletons. Material: peripheral blood. The receptors originated from a woman aged 50 to 65 with active or convalescent COVID-19. CDR3s include the opening cysteine and the closing phenylalanine or tryptophan. D genes are given only for firm matches. Expanded clones get a size class; other rows say once, few or many, or leave the size out.

d_call j_call clone_size v_call cdr3_length cdr3_nt cdr3_aa
NA TRBJ1-5 NA TRBV7-2 15 TGTGCCAGCAGCTTAGCGGGTGGAGCAAATCAGCCCCAGCATTTT CASSLAGGANQPQHF
TRBD2 TRBJ2-1 NA TRBV5-5 14 TGTGCCAGCACTCCCGGGGCGGGGGGGAATGAGCAGTTCTTC CASTPGAGGNEQFF
NA TRBJ2-3 NA TRBV2 12 TGTGCCAGCAGGGACTTTAGCCATACGCAGTATTTT CASRDFSHTQYF
TRBD1 TRBJ1-5 NA TRBV28 15 TGTGCCAGCAGTGGACAGGGGGGAAGCAATCAGCCCCAGCATTTT CASSGQGGSNQPQHF
TRBD2 TRBJ2-1 NA TRBV7-9 16 TGTGCCGGGGGCTCAAACCGCCTAGCGGGAAACAATGAGCAGTTCTTC CAGGSNRLAGNNEQFF
TRBD2 TRBJ2-4 NA TRBV5-1 15 TGCGCCAGCAGCTTGGTTAGCGCCAGCGGGGCCATTCAGTACTTC CASSLVSASGAIQYF
NA TRBJ1-1 NA TRBV20-1 11 TGCAGTGCCCCAAGGGGCACTGAAGCTTTCTTT CSAPRGTEAFF
NA TRBJ2-5 NA TRBV18 12 TGTGCCAGCTCAGCCGGCCAAGAGACCCAGTACTTC CASSAGQETQYF
NA TRBJ1-2 NA TRBV28 13 TGTGCCAGCAGTCCCGTGAGGCTCTATGGCTACACCTTC CASSPVRLYGYTF
TRBD1 TRBJ1-1 NA TRBV9 18 TGTGCCAGCAGCCCCAGGGATGGGACAGGGGGCAGGTTCACTGAAGCTTTCTTT CASSPRDGTGGRFTEAFF
TRBD2 TRBJ2-7 NA TRBV5-6 16 TGTGCCAGCAGGCGAGGTCTAGCGGGAGTTTACCACGAGCAGTACTTC CASRRGLAGVYHEQYF
NA TRBJ1-2 NA TRBV28 13 TGTGCCAGCTGGCCGGGACACCACTATGGCTACACCTTC CASWPGHHYGYTF
TRBD2 TRBJ2-1 NA TRBV10-3 15 TGTGCCATCAGTGGGCCCACTAGCGGGGTCAATGAGCAGTTCTTC CAISGPTSGVNEQFF
TRBD1 TRBJ1-1 NA TRBV7-8 14 TGTGCCAGCAGCTCCTGGGACAGGCCTACTGAAGCTTTCTTT CASSSWDRPTEAFF
NA TRBJ1-5 NA TRBV27 14 TGTGCCAGCAGTTTCGAGGGAGCCCATCAGCCCCAGCATTTT CASSFEGAHQPQHF
TRBD2 TRBJ2-1 few TRBV7-3 15 TGTGCCAGCAGCTCTTATACCGGACTAGTCAATGAGCAGTTCTTC CASSSYTGLVNEQFF
NA TRBJ1-4 NA TRBV19 16 TGTGCCAGTTCCTCAATTCAGGGCGGTAAGGGTGAAAAACTGTTTTTT CASSSIQGGKGEKLFF
NA TRBJ2-1 NA TRBV10-3 14 TGTGCCATCAGTGAGGCCGGGATTACCAATGAGCAGTTCTTC CAISEAGITNEQFF
TRBD1 TRBJ2-5 NA TRBV13 14 TGTGCCAGCAGCTTAGGACAGGGGCAAGAGACCCAGTACTTC CASSLGQGQETQYF
TRBD1 TRBJ1-4 NA TRBV5-5 14 TGTGCCAGCAGCAAGGACAGGGGTCCCGAAAAACTGTTTTTT CASSKDRGPEKLFF
TRBD2 TRBJ2-1 NA TRBV7-9 15 TGTGCCAGCAGCGCCCAGCGGGGGGCCTACAATGAGCAGTTCTTC CASSAQRGAYNEQFF
TRBD1 TRBJ1-1 NA TRBV6-6 14 TGTGCCAGCAGCCACAGGGGGCGCGACACTGAAGCTTTCTTT CASSHRGRDTEAFF
TRBD1 TRBJ1-2 NA TRBV6-5 12 TGTGCCAGCAGTAGACAGGGGTATGGCTACACCTTC CASSRQGYGYTF
NA TRBJ2-7 NA TRBV5-1 15 TGCGCCAGCAGCGGGGGCGACCCAAGCTCCTACGAGCAGTACTTC CASSGGDPSSYEQYF
TRBD1 TRBJ1-1 NA TRBV28 18 TGTGCCAGCAGCGGTTACGGGACAGGAGCAACGCCGAACACTGAAGCTTTCTTT CASSGYGTGATPNTEAFF
TRBD2 TRBJ2-2 NA TRBV6-4 16 TGTGCCAGCAGCCGAGCGGGAGGGGATGGCACCGGGGAGCTGTTTTTT CASSRAGGDGTGELFF
NA TRBJ1-3 NA TRBV28 14 TGTGCCAGCATATCGGTCAACTCTGGAAACACCATATATTTT CASISVNSGNTIYF
TRBD1 TRBJ1-6 NA TRBV3-1/TRBV3-2 15 TGTGCCAGCAGCCCCAGACAGGGGGCAGGTTCACCCCTCCACTTT CASSPRQGAGSPLHF
NA TRBJ1-6 NA TRBV5-1 14 TGCGCCAGCAGCGGGGACACCTCAAATTCACCCCTCCACTTT CASSGDTSNSPLHF
TRBD1 TRBJ1-6 NA TRBV5-8 14 TGTGCCAGCAGCTTAAGGGACAGGGGTTCACCCCTCCACTTT CASSLRDRGSPLHF
NA TRBJ1-1 NA TRBV7-8 14 TGTGCCAGCAGCTTAGTGACTGTGAACACTGAAGCTTTCTTT CASSLVTVNTEAFF
NA TRBJ1-5 NA TRBV19 15 TGTGCCAGTGGGGGGGGAGGCCTAGGTGGTCAGCCCCAGCATTTT CASGGGGLGGQPQHF
TRBD1 TRBJ2-4 NA TRBV3-1/TRBV3-2 15 TGTGCCAGCAGCCACCCGGGACAGGGGGCACGGATTCAGTACTTC CASSHPGQGARIQYF
NA TRBJ1-2 NA TRBV5-4 15 TGTGCCAGCAGCTTTGGTATGGGAGATAACTATGGCTACACCTTC CASSFGMGDNYGYTF
NA TRBJ2-2 NA TRBV24-1 15 TGTGCCACCAGTGTCGAGCAGGAGAACACCGGGGAGCTGTTTTTT CATSVEQENTGELFF
NA TRBJ2-5 NA TRBV5-4 14 TGTGCCAGCAGCCCGGACTTTCAAGGGGGGACCCAGTACTTC CASSPDFQGGTQYF
NA TRBJ1-1 NA TRBV6-1 14 TGTGCCAGCAGTTATCGGCGGCCGAACACTGAAGCTTTCTTT CASSYRRPNTEAFF
NA TRBJ2-7 NA TRBV6-5 12 TGTGCCAGCATCAGGGCCGGTTACGAGCAGTACTTC CASIRAGYEQYF
NA TRBJ2-7 NA TRBV3-1/TRBV3-2 15 TGTGCCAGCAGCCAATTGGGGACAAACCCCTACGAGCAGTACTTC CASSQLGTNPYEQYF
NA TRBJ1-5 NA TRBV6-2/TRBV6-3 16 TGTGCCAGCAGTTACCCGGACAGAGTGGGCAATCAGCCCCAGCATTTT CASSYPDRVGNQPQHF
TRBD1 TRBJ1-2 NA TRBV2 14 TGTGCCAGCAGGCGAGGGGACAGGGGGCATGGCTACACCTTC CASRRGDRGHGYTF
TRBD1 TRBJ1-2 NA TRBV25-1 15 TGTGCCAGCAGTGATCCGTCAGGGGGCTTCGATGGCTACACCTTC CASSDPSGGFDGYTF
NA TRBJ1-5 NA TRBV28 13 TGTGCCATACAGGACAGCCGCAATCAGCCCCAGCATTTT CAIQDSRNQPQHF
NA TRBJ1-3 NA TRBV28 14 TGTGCCAGCGTCCGGGGGGGGCCTGGAAACACCATATATTTT CASVRGGPGNTIYF
TRBD2 TRBJ2-1 once TRBV5-1 15 TGCGCCAGCTCCCACGGAACTAGCGGATACAATGAGCAGTTCTTC CASSHGTSGYNEQFF
NA TRBJ1-4 NA TRBV5-1 14 TGCGCCAGCAGCTTCAGGGGCGCTAATGAAAAACTGTTTTTT CASSFRGANEKLFF
TRBD2 TRBJ2-3 NA TRBV7-9 15 TGTGCCAGCAGCTTTCGGGGGGGCACCGCAGATACGCAGTATTTT CASSFRGGTADTQYF
TRBD1 TRBJ1-6 NA TRBV5-1 15 TGCGCCAGCAGCTCCGACAGGGAAGGGAATTCACCCCTCCACTTT CASSSDREGNSPLHF
NA TRBJ2-3 NA TRBV24-1 12 TGTGCCACCAGTGCAGGCACAGATACGCAGTATTTT CATSAGTDTQYF